These T cell receptor beta chains were read from a single sample in a study of shared clonotypes between healthy human individuals. Profiled with immunoSEQ multiplex PCR; TCRdb holds only in-frame clones, not every one. The table lists some 2.4 million clones, roughly 93% of them singletons. Sequencing was done on a sample of naive CD4+ T cells from PBMCs. Receptors were obtained from a man younger than 35 in good health. Some clones in this sample may be carry-over from other donors' samples. CDR3s include the opening cysteine and the closing phenylalanine or tryptophan.

j_call v_call cdr3_aa
TRBJ1-5 TRBV7-2 CASSAGDTRKPQHF
TRBJ2-5 TRBV27 CASSLVGAGETQYF
TRBJ2-1 TRBV6-1 CASSEDSNIWTVSSYNEQFF
TRBJ1-2 TRBV28 CASTETENYGYTF
TRBJ2-7 TRBV7-3 CASSLLADTYEQYF
TRBJ2-1 TRBV29-1 CSAIGGTGRTSGRAANEQFF
TRBJ2-7 TRBV6-1 CASSLAAEEQYF
TRBJ1-2 TRBV15 CATSRGARVGYTF
TRBJ1-5 TRBV7-9 CASSLPEQPQHF
TRBJ2-6 TRBV19 CASSAGDRGINVLTF
TRBJ2-7 TRBV5-5 CASSAGRPALYEQYF
TRBJ2-1 TRBV4-2 CASSQAFFGQGNFDEQFF
TRBJ1-2 TRBV14 CASSPLDSVHYGYTF
TRBJ1-5 TRBV5-6 CASSAGLREPQHF
TRBJ1-5 TRBV11-3 CASSLGAIYRGGGNQPQHF
TRBJ2-5 TRBV6-1 CATRRLADQETQYF
TRBJ1-2 TRBV6-1 CASSSRGDLNYGYTF
TRBJ1-2 TRBV27 CASSPSWAGGWGYTF
TRBJ2-5 TRBV7-3 CASSPAREETQYF
TRBJ2-3 TRBV5-4 CASSLAAHTDTQYF
TRBJ2-5 TRBV11-1 CASSPHGVQETQYF
TRBJ1-3 TRBV10-1 CASRKGQSSGNTIYF